This is a list of T cell receptor beta chains from one sample in a study of blood T cell repertoires in COVID-19. The protocol was immunoSEQ multiplex PCR, while the TCRdb copy is restricted to in-frame clones and leaves out a portion. The sample lists roughly 40,000 clones, roughly 85% occurring once. Material: peripheral blood. These receptors were obtained from a human donor in a cohort sampled during active COVID-19. Both conserved end residues are part of each CDR3. D genes are given only for firm matches.

D | length | J | V | CDR3
TRBD2 | 16 | TRBJ2-1 | TRBV7-8 | CASSFLGGRGDNEQFF
- | 13 | TRBJ1-1 | TRBV30 | CAWEDSTNTEAFF
- | 15 | TRBJ1-5 | TRBV28 | CASSLIRGGNQPQHF
TRBD2 | 16 | TRBJ2-1 | TRBV7-3 | CASSPIAGHSYNEQFF
- | 15 | TRBJ1-1 | TRBV18 | CASSPGQGLNTEAFF
- | 14 | TRBJ2-7 | TRBV18 | CASSPQGSTGEQYF
- | 11 | TRBJ1-2 | TRBV25-1 | CASSESQGYTF
TRBD1 | 17 | TRBJ1-6 | TRBV3-1/TRBV3-2 | CASSLTGDSSYNSPLHF
TRBD1 | 15 | TRBJ1-4 | TRBV27 | CASSPPGTGRKKLFF
TRBD2 | 17 | TRBJ2-2 | TRBV27 | CASSLGPTSGRAGELFF
- | 14 | TRBJ2-1 | TRBV6-5 | CASTEDPTYNEQFF
- | 11 | TRBJ2-1 | TRBV30 | CAWSLTRGTFF
TRBD2 | 15 | TRBJ2-7 | TRBV3-1/TRBV3-2 | CASSLQGTSGYEQYF
- | 15 | TRBJ2-3 | TRBV7-3 | CASSLGSFATDTQYF
TRBD2 | 17 | TRBJ2-1 | TRBV7-2 | CASSLGGLVGGGGEQFF
- | 12 | TRBJ2-5 | TRBV10-3 | CAISRQQETQYF
TRBD1 | 13 | TRBJ1-3 | TRBV12-5 | CASGRDSGNTIYF